Sequencing of this TCR beta chain was carried out in a study of blood T cell repertoires in COVID-19. Study information: COVID-19 samples, acute and convalescent, were from the United States, Italy and Spain.

This clone was seen only a few times. TCRdb's table, derived via immunoSEQ multiplex PCR, lists solely in-frame clones and lacks some. The profile shows 92,000 or so clones, about two thirds of them singletons. Germline V CDR1 and CDR2: SGHAT, FQNNGV. The CDR3 contains 14 residues. Germline trimming cut 1 base from V and 15 bases from J; bases unmatched to any gene: 11. This chain joins TRBV11-2 and TRBJ2-3; 9 nucleotides line up with TRBD1. This TCR came from a woman aged 80 or older with acute or convalescent COVID-19. The sample consisted of peripheral blood. CDR3 in amino acids: CASSLAPGTGKSYF. The CDR3 DNA sequence: TGTGCCAGCAGCTTAGCCCCGGGGACAGGGAAGTCCTATTTT.